The 23 T cell receptor beta chains listed next were all sequenced from one sample in a study of T cell responses to AZD1222 COVID-19 vaccine. Measured with immunoSEQ multiplex PCR; TCRdb has only the in-frame clones, and not every one. This sample has about 100,000 clones, with over 90% found just once. Sequencing used peripheral blood, obtained on day 0 of AZD1222 vaccination. Receptor source: an adult in good health.

Comment on this clone: This sample also contains other DNA sequences that code for the same CDR3. In DNA, the CDR3 is TGTGCCAGCAGCTTAGGGAATTCACCCCTCCACTTT. Protein: CASSLGNSPLHF. The rearrangement joins TRBV13 to TRBJ1-6; D gene unclear. This CDR3 is 12 amino acids long. Looked up from germline, CDR1 is PRHDT and CDR2 is FYEKMQ (reference sequence). V shed 0 bases and J shed 7 bases, with 1 base lying between them.

The chain joins TRBV7-2 to TRBJ2-2; 10 nucleotides match TRBD2. The CDR3 covers 15 residues. The V segment lost 5 bases and the J segment 3 bases; nucleotides outside the gene matches: 3. The V gene's germline CDR1 is SGHTA and CDR2 FQGNSA. The CDR3 sequence is CASSGGLADTGELFF. CDR3 DNA sequence: TGTGCCAGCAGCGGCGGACTAGCGGACACCGGGGAGCTGTTTTTT.

The gene calls are TRBV19 and TRBJ1-2; D is unresolved. In germline, CDR1 is LNHDA, CDR2 SQIVND (reference sequence). The CDR3 contains 13 residues. Trimming left V 7 bases short and J 7 bases short, with 16 bases between. CDR3 coding DNA: TGTGCCAGTATGACAACTGGGGTAGGTGGCTACACCTTC. As protein: CASMTTGVGGYTF.

This chain connects TRBV28 to TRBJ1-4; 7 bases align to TRBD1. The length of the CDR3 is 15 residues. The V gene end was trimmed by 1 base and the J gene end by 8 bases; junction bases not matched to a gene: 7. CDR1 is MDHEN, CDR2 SYDVKM, per germline. DNA for the CDR3: TGTGCCAGCAGTTTATTGAGGGGGCCCTACGAAAAACTGTTTTTT. Its translation: CASSLLRGPYEKLFF.

The V and J genes are TRBV11-3 and TRBJ2-1; 7 bases agree with TRBD2. Germline V gene lookup returns CDR1 SGHNT and CDR2 YENEEA. The CDR3 sequence is 14 residues long. J was trimmed by 1 base and V by 5 bases; bases with no gene match: 2. The CDR3 coding sequence is TGTGCCAGCAGCGTCGGGGGGTCCTACAATGAGCAGTTCTTC. Amino acid sequence: CASSVGGSYNEQFF.

The chain employs TRBV19 and TRBJ2-3; 8 bases match TRBD2. Germline values: CDR1 LNHDA, CDR2 SQIVND (reference sequence). The CDR3 covers 13 residues. V trimming: 9 bases; J trimming: 2 bases; junction bases outside the gene matches: 4. The CDR3 DNA is TGTGCCAGCAGAGCGGGGGTCACAGATACGCAGTATTTT. Its protein is CASRAGVTDTQYF.

This chain joins TRBV5-6 and TRBJ2-1; D unresolved. Germline CDR1 is SGHDT and CDR2 is YYEEEE. Deletions cut 3 bases from V and 7 bases from J, with 5 bases between. CDR3 size: 11 residues. DNA for the CDR3: TGTGCCAGCAGCTCTAGGAATGAGCAGTTCTTC. Amino acid sequence: CASSSRNEQFF.

J is TRBJ1-2 and V is TRBV28; 9 bases are shared with TRBD1. The germline V gene has CDR1 MDHEN and CDR2 SYDVKM. The CDR3 is 13 amino acids. The trim removed 8 bases at V and 8 bases at J, leaving 9 bases unmatched. The CDR3 protein is CASGPQGARGYTF. DNA for the CDR3: TGTGCCAGCGGACCACAGGGGGCGAGGGGCTACACCTTC.

The chain uses TRBV6-5 and TRBJ2-7, with TRBD1 as a possible D gene (6 bases). The CDR3 is 12 residues long. Trimming removed 5 bases at V and 5 bases at J, with 10 bases between. Looked up from germline, CDR1 is MNHEY and CDR2 is SVGAGI. Here the CDR3 DNA reads TGTGCCAGCAGTACAGGGCTCGACGAGCAGTACTTC. Protein sequence: CASSTGLDEQYF.

The sample holds one count of this clone. The chain has TRBV7-9 and TRBJ2-7, with D possibly TRBD2 on 7 matching bases. The CDR3 has 16 amino acids. V lost 1 base to trimming and J lost 3 bases, with 16 bases between them. Germline CDR1 and CDR2: SEHNR and FQNEAQ (reference sequence). CDR3 residues: CASSLGRGGANYEQYF. For the CDR3, the DNA is TGTGCCAGCAGCTTAGGACGTGGGGGGGCGAACTACGAGCAGTACTTC.

The gene calls are TRBV7-2 and TRBJ1-2; 8 bases fit TRBD1. Germline CDR1 reads SGHTA; CDR2 reads FQGNSA. The length of the CDR3 is 17 residues. The V segment lost 4 bases and the J segment 5 bases; nucleotides outside the gene matches: 15. For the CDR3, the DNA is TGTGCCAGCAGCTCCCCACCTAGAGACAGGGGCCTTTATGGCTACACCTTC. Translating gives CASSSPPRDRGLYGYTF. Together with reference TRBV7-2 and TRBJ1-2, the CDR3 gives the full variable domain: GAGVSQSPSNKVTEKGKDVELRCDPISGHTALYWYRQSLGQGLEFLIYFQGNSAPDKSGLPSDRFSAERTGGSVSTLTIQRTQQEDSAVYLCASSSPPRDRGLYGYTFGSGTRLTVV.

The chain has TRBV12-5 and TRBJ2-7, with 11 bases aligning to TRBD1. CDR3 size: 13 residues. Germline V gene data show CDR1 as LGHNT and CDR2 as FRNRAP. V shed 7 bases, J shed 4 bases, and the junction held 3 bases outside the gene matches. The CDR3 region has the DNA TGTGCTAGTGCCGGGACAGGGGGTTACGAGCAGTACTTC. Translated: CASAGTGGYEQYF.

The chain links TRBV30 to TRBJ1-6; tentative D call: TRBD1 (5 bases). This CDR3 spans 12 amino acids. Germline CDR1 GTSNPN, CDR2 SVGIG (reference sequence). V was clipped by 1 base and J by 13 bases, with 11 bases between them. CDR3 nucleotides: TGTGCCTGGAGTGCGGACAAAGGGCCCCTCCACTTT. Protein product: CAWSADKGPLHF.

The table lists this clone with a count of one. The CDR3 sequence is CASSPTPDRGEANYGYTF. CDR3 DNA sequence: TGTGCCAGCAGCCCAACCCCCGACAGGGGTGAGGCTAACTATGGCTACACCTTC. The chain carries TRBV4-2 and TRBJ1-2; 8 bases fit TRBD1. V gave up 4 bases and J gave up 0 bases; unmatched junction bases: 13. This CDR3 is built from 18 residues. Germline lookup yields CDR1 LGHNA and CDR2 YNFKEQ.

The chain is built from TRBV3-1 (or the pseudogene TRBV3-2) and TRBJ2-7; D is undetermined. CDR3 length: 13 amino acids. Germline CDR1 LGHDT, CDR2 YNNKEL (reference sequence). V was clipped by 4 bases and J by 4 bases, with 11 bases between them. DNA of the CDR3: TGTGCCAGCAGCCCACTATCCGGTTACGAGCAGTACTTC. This sequence encodes CASSPLSGYEQYF.

The rearrangement links TRBV28 to TRBJ1-1, with TRBD1 as a possible D gene (5 bases). The CDR3 length is 15 residues. With 1 base removed from V and 3 bases from J, the gap between germline ends came to 12 bases. Germline lookup yields CDR1 MDHEN and CDR2 SYDVKM. CDR3 in DNA: TGTGCCAGCAGTTTATCGGGGGGTGCTCACACTGAAGCTTTCTTT. Translation: CASSLSGGAHTEAFF. Drawing the rest from reference TRBV28 and TRBJ1-1, the complete variable domain is DVKVTQSSRYLVKRTGEKVFLECVQDMDHENMFWYRQDPGLGLRLIYFSYDVKMKEKGDIPEGYSVSREKKERFSLILESASTNQTSMYLCASSLSGGAHTEAFFGQGTRLTVV.

This clone has just one count. The chain joins TRBV7-2 to TRBJ2-1, with 14 bases aligning to TRBD2. The CDR3 loop spans 17 amino acids. Germline V gene data show CDR1 as SGHTA and CDR2 as FQGNSA. Losses at the gene ends were 1 base for V and 7 bases for J; bases not matched to a gene: 6. CDR3 coding DNA: TGTGCCAGCAGCTTAGAGGGACTAGCGGGAGCGGGAAATGAGCAGTTCTTC. Protein sequence: CASSLEGLAGAGNEQFF.

The chain combines TRBV4-2 with TRBJ1-4; tentative D call: TRBD1 (5 bases). The ends were cut back, 3 bases at V and 8 bases at J, with 16 bases in the middle. The CDR3 runs 15 residues. The V gene's germline CDR1 is LGHNA and CDR2 YNFKEQ. As DNA, the CDR3 is TGTGCCAGCAGCCAGACCGGGACCAAAAGAGAAAAACTGTTTTTT. Translated, it gives CASSQTGTKREKLFF.

This chain joins TRBV2 and TRBJ2-1, with a tentative D call TRBD2 (5 bases). V lost 7 bases to trimming and J lost 7 bases, with 5 bases between them. Germline CDR1 is SNHLY and CDR2 is FYNNEI. The CDR3 extends over 10 amino acids. The CDR3 nucleotides are TGTGCCAGCACGGGAAATGAGCAGTTCTTC. Amino acids: CASTGNEQFF.

This chain's CDR3 is CSATEGGEQYF. CDR3 bases: TGCAGTGCTACGGAAGGGGGGGAGCAGTACTTC. The J gene is TRBJ2-7, the V gene TRBV20-1; D tentatively reads TRBD1 or TRBD2 (6 bases each). Trimming left V 4 bases short and J 7 bases short, with 11 bases between. Germline-derived CDR1 and CDR2 are DFQATT and SNEGSKA (reference sequence). CDR3 length: 11 residues.

The chain is built from TRBV10-2 and TRBJ2-7; TRBD1 is a possible D gene (6 bases). Trimming removed 5 bases from V and 6 bases from J, with 17 bases in between. The germline V gene encodes CDR1 WSHSY and CDR2 SAAADI. The CDR3 runs 14 residues. CDR3 nucleotide sequence: TGCGCCAGCAGTCCCTTCGACAGGTTCGGCGAGCAGTACTTC. Translation gives CASSPFDRFGEQYF.

This clone was seen once. The J gene is TRBJ2-3, the V gene TRBV5-1, with 10 nucleotides matching TRBD2. CDR1 is SGHRS and CDR2 is YFSETQ in the germline V gene. J gave up 5 bases and V 1 base, and 7 bases lay outside the gene matches. The CDR3 is 16 amino acids. The CDR3 protein is CASSLTSGMQEDTQYF. CDR3 nucleotide sequence: TGCGCCAGCAGCTTGACTAGCGGGATGCAGGAAGATACGCAGTATTTT. Full variable domain (missing parts from reference TRBV5-1 and TRBJ2-3): KAGVTQTPRYLIKTRGQQVTLSCSPISGHRSVSWYQQTPGQGLQFLFEYFSETQRNKGNFPGRFSGRQFSNSRSEMNVSTLELGDSALYLCASSLTSGMQEDTQYFGPGTRLTVL.

This clone was detected once. The V and J genes are TRBV24-1 and TRBJ2-1; 7 positions agree with TRBD1. The V and J ends lost 9 bases and 2 bases, in that order; junction bases with no gene match: 12. The CDR3 sequence is 16 residues long. The V gene's germline CDR1 is KGHDR and CDR2 SFDVKD. Here the CDR3 reads CATSSGTAIAYNEQFF. The CDR3 DNA reads TGTGCCACCTCTTCCGGGACAGCTATAGCCTACAATGAGCAGTTCTTC.